Included here is one T cell receptor (beta chain) sequence, with context. The sample originates from a study of CD8 T cells in Susac syndrome. The multiple sclerosis controls were treatment-naive patients, and their relapsing-remitting disease was stable or active. Negative isolation yielded the CD8+ and CD4+ T cells, while FACS enriched the TEMRA cells. Germline-derived CDR1 and CDR2 are MDHEN and SYDVKM. Trimming took 1 base from V and 2 from J, leaving 11 bases between them. The CDR3 runs 16 residues. Random hexamers were used to reverse transcribe the RNA input (about 0.45 to 1 ug). TCR beta CDR3 was amplified by immunoSEQ multiplex PCR. This amplification extended across 54 Vbeta and 13 Jbeta segments. TCRdb independently ran MiXCR on the immunoSEQ multiplex PCR reads; one entry per CDR3 protein. The repertoire holds 330,000 or so distinct CDR3 sequences, with 85% as singletons.

The chain recombines TRBV28 with TRBJ1-4; tentatively, D is TRBD1 (5 bases). The specimen sequenced was CD8+ T cells from PBMCs. The sequence was collected from a human donor with multiple sclerosis. DNA for the CDR3: TGTGCCAGCAGTTTATTCAGGGAGAGGACTAATGAAAAACTGTTTTTT. It yields the protein CASSLFRERTNEKLFF.